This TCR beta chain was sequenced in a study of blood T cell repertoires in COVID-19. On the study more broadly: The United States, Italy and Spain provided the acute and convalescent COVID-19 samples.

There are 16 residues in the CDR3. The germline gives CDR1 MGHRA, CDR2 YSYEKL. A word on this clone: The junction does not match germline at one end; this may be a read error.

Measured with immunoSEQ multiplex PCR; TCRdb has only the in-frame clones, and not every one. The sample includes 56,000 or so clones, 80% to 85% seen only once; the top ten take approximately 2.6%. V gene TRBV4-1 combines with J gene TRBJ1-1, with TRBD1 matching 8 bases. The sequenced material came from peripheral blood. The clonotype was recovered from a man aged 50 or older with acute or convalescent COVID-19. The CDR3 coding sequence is TGCGCCAGCAGCCAACCGGTGTACAGGGGGAACGCTGAAGCTTTCTTT. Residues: CASSQPVYRGNAEAFF.